These T cell receptor beta chains were read from a single sample in a study of beta chain features in type 1 diabetes. Only in-frame clones appear in the TCRdb table, and some are missing; sequencing was by immunoSEQ multiplex PCR. The sample includes about 120,000 clones, 16% of them seen just once. The material sequenced was central memory CD4+ T cells from blood. The receptors here all came from a man between 25 and 39 years old with type 1 diabetes. Both conserved end residues are part of each CDR3. A D gene is named only where the DNA matches it firmly. Only part of the rows carry a size: once, few, many, or a class if the clone is expanded.

few,.,TRBJ1-6,TRBV7-2,CASSRGARNSPLHF,TGTGCCAGCAGCAGGGGGGCACGTAATTCACCCCTCCACTTT
few,TRBD1,TRBJ2-2,TRBV19,CASSTDRGWTGELFF,TGTGCCAGTAGTACCGACAGGGGATGGACCGGGGAGCTGTTTTTT
.,.,TRBJ2-6,TRBV28,CASLPGRWANVLTF,TGTGCCAGCCTCCCTGGTCGCTGGGCCAACGTCCTGACTTTC
.,.,TRBJ1-1,TRBV19,CASSPDSNTEAFF,TGTGCCAGTAGTCCTGACTCGAACACTGAAGCTTTCTTT
.,.,TRBJ2-1,TRBV19,CASSIDVGAGTNEQFF,TGTGCCAGTAGTATAGATGTGGGGGCCGGGACGAATGAGCAGTTCTTC
once,TRBD1,TRBJ2-7,TRBV9,CASSVDPGQGDGEQYF,TGTGCCAGCAGCGTAGACCCGGGACAGGGGGACGGCGAGCAGTACTTC
.,TRBD2,TRBJ2-5,TRBV7-7,CASSLSPSGYQETQYF,TGTGCCAGCAGCTTAAGTCCTAGCGGTTACCAAGAGACCCAGTACTTC
few,TRBD2,TRBJ2-5,TRBV7-8,CASSFSGGVGVTQYF,TGTGCCAGCAGCTTCAGCGGGGGGGTTGGAGTGACCCAGTACTTC
few,TRBD1,TRBJ1-5,TRBV2,CASSDGTGYQPQHF,TGTGCCAGCAGTGACGGGACAGGCTATCAGCCCCAGCATTTT
.,.,TRBJ2-1,TRBV11-2,CASSRDRNEQFF,TGTGCCAGCAGCCGTGACAGGAATGAGCAGTTCTTC
.,.,TRBJ2-1,TRBV4-3,CASSQDAYNEQFF,TGCGCCAGCAGCCAAGATGCGTACAATGAGCAGTTCTTC
few,.,TRBJ1-1,TRBV10-3,CAISEGQMNTEAFF,TGTGCCATCAGTGAGGGGCAGATGAACACTGAAGCTTTCTTT
few,.,TRBJ1-5,TRBV4-2,CASSQGDQPQHF,TGTGCCAGCAGCCAAGGGGATCAGCCCCAGCATTTT
.,.,TRBJ1-6,TRBV5-6,CASTGRDSYNSPLHF,TGTGCCAGCACCGGCAGGGATTCCTATAATTCACCCCTCCACTTT
few,TRBD2,TRBJ2-3,TRBV7-2,CASSPRTSGGADTQYF,TGTGCCAGCAGCCCCAGGACTAGCGGGGGGGCAGATACGCAGTATTTT
few,TRBD1,TRBJ2-5,TRBV27,CASKMGQLQETQYF,TGTGCCAGCAAAATGGGACAGCTACAAGAGACCCAGTACTTC